Given below is one TCR beta chain in context. The antigen is undetermined. Per germline, CDR1 SQVTM and CDR2 ANQGSEA. The CDR3 is made up of 12 amino acids. Trimming took off 6 bases at V and 0 bases at J, with 8 bases between the two ends. The data derive from a study of cytomegalovirus exposure and HLA in healthy donors. For the study at large: Among the roughly 400 genotyped donors, 65% to 85% were placed in the Caucasian-associated ancestry cluster. Study results and limitations: A later analysis showed TCR association rates differing by HLA locus, peaking at DRB1 and lowest at HLA-C.

The PCR employed 60 Vbeta primers together with 13 Jbeta primers. Assay used: immunoSEQ multiplex PCR; TCRdb lists only in-frame clones, some missing. This table holds about 180,000 clones, roughly 75% found once. Likely unrecorded immune exposures existed in these nominally healthy donors. The sequence was collected from a woman aged 50 to 65 in good health and CMV-seropositive. The specimen sequenced was PBMCs. The V call is TRBV29-1, the J call TRBJ1-1, with a weak D call TRBD1 (6 bases). This CDR3 reads CSVNRVNTEAFF. The CDR3, as DNA: TGCAGCGTAAACAGGGTGAACACTGAAGCTTTCTTT.